These 21 T cell receptor beta chains were sequenced from one sample in a study of control samples from healthy donors and cancer patients. Libraries were prepared by immunoSEQ multiplex PCR; TCRdb keeps only in-frame clonotypes and omits some of them. The sample includes about 150,000 clones, 93% of them seen just once. Sequenced sample: blood. The receptors here all came from a man aged 45-65 years in good health.

This clone occurred once. DNA of the CDR3: TGTGCCAGCAGCCCCGGGAGGGCCGGGGATACGCAGTATTTT. As protein: CASSPGRAGDTQYF. This chain connects TRBV11-3 to TRBJ2-3; 8 nucleotides line up with TRBD2. CDR3 size: 14 residues. V was clipped by 5 bases and J by 6 bases; unmatched bases: 7. Germline V lookup: CDR1 SGHNT, CDR2 YENEEA.

This rearrangement joins TRBV14 to TRBJ1-5; 7 bases fit TRBD1. This CDR3 has 13 amino acids. The ends lost 7 bases at V and 7 bases at J; junction bases unmatched: 7. CDR1 is SGHDN, CDR2 FVKESK, per germline. As DNA, the CDR3 is TGTGCCAGCACCTCAGGGGGGGGACAGCCCCAGCATTTT. As protein: CASTSGGGQPQHF.

The chain employs TRBV21-1 and TRBJ2-2; the listed D gene, TRBD2, was not tested against the DNA. TRBV21-1 is a known pseudogene. The CDR3 has 14 residues. CDR3 region: CASNLAGETGELFF. CDR3 nucleotide sequence: TGTGCCAGCAACCTAGCGGGAGAAACCGGGGAGCTGTTTTTT.

The chain is built from TRBV11-2 and TRBJ2-2; 7 positions match TRBD2. CDR1 and CDR2 (germline): SGHAT, FQNNGV. This CDR3 region has 15 residues. Unmatched junction bases numbered 6, after V lost 5 bases and J lost 3 bases. CDR3 sequence: CASSLWGGDTGELFF. For the CDR3, the DNA is TGTGCCAGCAGCCTTTGGGGGGGAGACACCGGGGAGCTGTTTTTT. The full variable domain, in which reference TRBV11-2 and TRBJ2-2 provide the parts outside the CDR3, is EAGVAQSPRYKIIEKRQSVAFWCNPISGHATLYWYQQILGQGPKLLIQFQNNGVVDDSQLPKDRFSAERLKGVDSTLKIQPAKLEDSAVYLCASSLWGGDTGELFFGEGSRLTVL.

The chain links TRBV30 to TRBJ2-7; 10 bases fit TRBD2. J was trimmed by 1 base and V by 8 bases; bases with no gene match: 14. Germline values: CDR1 GTSNPN, CDR2 SVGIG (reference sequence). The CDR3 is made up of 16 amino acids. DNA for the CDR3: TGTGCCGCATCTCAACTAGCGGGAAGGTCGTCCTACGAGCAGTACTTC. Amino acid sequence: CAASQLAGRSSYEQYF.

V and J are TRBV29-1 and TRBJ2-4; D is ambiguous. V was clipped by 8 bases and J by 8 bases, with 16 bases between them. The CDR3 contains 12 residues. Germline CDR1 reads SQVTM; CDR2 reads ANQGSEA. CDR3 protein: CSLTDQSHIQYF. For the CDR3, the DNA is TGCAGCCTTACCGACCAGTCCCACATTCAGTACTTC.

V is TRBV12-3 or TRBV12-4 and J is TRBJ2-1; tentatively, D is TRBD1 (6 bases). The CDR3 contains 12 residues. Trimming took 5 bases from V and 8 from J, leaving 10 bases between them. The CDR3 reads CASSARGHEQFF. The CDR3 nucleotides read TGTGCCAGCAGTGCCAGGGGTCATGAGCAGTTCTTC.

V usage is TRBV6-6 and J usage is TRBJ2-7; D remains ambiguous. Germline-derived CDR1 and CDR2 are MNHNY and SVGAGI (reference sequence). The CDR3 extends over 12 amino acids. V gave up 5 bases and J gave up 3 bases, with 8 bases separating them. The DNA of the CDR3 is TGTGCCAGCAGTCCGCAAGACTACGAGCAGTACTTC. Residues: CASSPQDYEQYF.

The rearrangement uses TRBV15 and TRBJ1-4; D unclear. V was clipped by 0 bases and J by 0 bases, with 5 bases between them. From germline, CDR1 is LNHNV and CDR2 YYDKDF (reference sequence). The CDR3 has 15 amino acids. CDR3 sequence: CATSRDPATNEKLFF. The CDR3, as DNA: TGTGCCACCAGCAGAGACCCTGCAACTAATGAAAAACTGTTTTTT.

V is TRBV7-2 and J is TRBJ2-5; possibly TRBD2 for D (5 bases). Germline V gene sequence: CDR1 SGHTA, CDR2 FQGNSA. The CDR3 extends over 15 amino acids. Deletions cut 5 bases from V and 2 bases from J, with 15 bases between. CDR3 sequence: CASSISTRGQETQYF. The CDR3 DNA is TGTGCCAGCAGCATAAGTACTAGAGGTCAAGAGACCCAGTACTTC.

The chain combines TRBV28 with TRBJ2-3, with 9 bases identical to TRBD2. Trimming at V came to 3 bases and at J to 2 bases, leaving 3 bases not matched to a gene. This CDR3 is 15 amino acids long. Germline values: CDR1 MDHEN, CDR2 SYDVKM. CDR3 region: CASSFSGSLTDTQYF. Here the CDR3 DNA reads TGTGCCAGCAGTTTTAGCGGGAGTCTCACAGATACGCAGTATTTT.

The chain recombines TRBV4-1 with TRBJ1-2; D unclear. This CDR3 is built from 12 residues. The V gene's germline CDR1 is MGHRA and CDR2 YSYEKL. With 0 bases removed from V and 8 bases from J, the gap between germline ends came to 7 bases. DNA of the CDR3: TGCGCCAGCAGCCAAGATCTCGACGGCTACACCTTC. Amino acid sequence: CASSQDLDGYTF.

The genes are TRBV18 and TRBJ1-5; D gene ambiguous. V lost 6 bases and J lost 6, with 18 bases in between. The CDR3 covers 15 residues. Germline values: CDR1 KGHSH, CDR2 LQKENI. The CDR3 region is CASSPAPLGRQPQHF. The DNA of the CDR3 is TGTGCCAGCTCTCCGGCCCCGTTAGGCCGTCAGCCCCAGCATTTT.

This chain joins TRBV7-9 and TRBJ2-3; D unclear. The V gene's germline CDR1 is SEHNR and CDR2 FQNEAQ (reference sequence). V gave up 4 bases and J gave up 4 bases, with 6 bases separating them. There are 12 residues in the CDR3. CDR3 protein: CASSSISDTQYF. The CDR3 DNA follows: TGTGCCAGCAGCTCTATATCAGATACGCAGTATTTT.

The chain employs TRBV5-1 and TRBJ1-5; 10 nucleotides agree with TRBD1. Trimming cost V 4 bases and J 3 bases; bases outside gene matches: 7. The CDR3 runs to 16 residues. CDR1 is SGHRS, CDR2 YFSETQ, per germline. The CDR3 region is CASSVGGQGNNQPQHF. The CDR3 nucleotides are TGCGCCAGCAGCGTGGGGGGACAGGGGAACAATCAGCCCCAGCATTTT.

The chain has TRBV5-1 and TRBJ2-5; TRBD2 is a possible D gene (6 bases). Germline CDR1 is SGHRS and CDR2 is YFSETQ. Deletions cut 4 bases from V and 5 bases from J, with 21 bases between. The CDR3 sequence is 16 residues long. For the CDR3, the DNA is TGCGCCAGCAGCCAGATGACTAGAGGGGATGGGGAGACCCAGTACTTC. This translates into CASSQMTRGDGETQYF.

The chain joins TRBV14 to TRBJ2-7, with 11 bases that match TRBD1. Germline lookup yields CDR1 SGHDN and CDR2 FVKESK. The CDR3 extends over 18 amino acids. With V trimmed by 3 bases and J by 1 base, 11 bases remained unmatched. CDR3 in DNA: TGTGCCAGCAGCCACCCCGGGACAGGGGGTTTTGTTTCCTACGAGCAGTACTTC. Protein sequence: CASSHPGTGGFVSYEQYF. Drawing the rest from reference TRBV14 and TRBJ2-7, the complete variable domain is EAGVTQFPSHSVIEKGQTVTLRCDPISGHDNLYWYRRVMGKEIKFLLHFVKESKQDESGMPNNRFLAERTGGTYSTLKVQPAELEDSGVYFCASSHPGTGGFVSYEQYFGPGTRLTVT.

V usage is TRBV4-1 and J usage is TRBJ2-5, with 8 positions matching TRBD1. This CDR3 is built from 16 residues. Per the germline V gene, CDR1 is MGHRA and CDR2 is YSYEKL. Trimming at V came to 4 bases and at J to 0 bases, leaving 7 bases not matched to a gene. The CDR3 loop is CASSPLQGGNQETQYF. CDR3 nucleotide sequence: TGCGCCAGCAGCCCGCTACAGGGGGGTAACCAAGAGACCCAGTACTTC.

This rearrangement joins TRBV11-3 to TRBJ2-7; the D call may be TRBD1 or TRBD2 (5 bases each). Germline loops: CDR1 SGHNT, CDR2 YENEEA. The CDR3 spans 12 residues. Trimming removed 4 bases from V and 7 bases from J, with 11 bases in between. CDR3 DNA: TGTGCCAGCAGCTCCCATGGGGGAGAGCAGTACTTC. It codes for CASSSHGGEQYF. The full variable domain, its missing parts supplied by reference TRBV11-3 and TRBJ2-7, is EAGVVQSPRYKIIEKKQPVAFWCNPISGHNTLYWYLQNLGQGPELLIRYENEEAVDDSQLPKDRFSAERLKGVDSTLKIQPAELGDSAVYLCASSSHGGEQYFGPGTRLTVT.

V gene TRBV29-1 combines with J gene TRBJ2-6, with TRBD1 matching over 7 bases. Germline V CDR1 and CDR2: SQVTM, ANQGSEA. The J segment lost 2 bases and the V segment lost 6 bases, leaving 7 bases of the junction unmatched. This CDR3 spans 15 amino acids. CDR3 sequence (DNA): TGCAGCGTGTCCCCTGACAGGGCTGGGGCCAACGTCCTGACTTTC. Residues: CSVSPDRAGANVLTF.

The chain has TRBV2 and TRBJ1-6; the D gene is possibly TRBD1 (5 bases). The CDR3 sequence is 14 residues long. The germline CDR1 and CDR2 sequences are SNHLY and FYNNEI. Trimming took 5 bases from V and 7 from J, leaving 12 bases between them. CDR3 bases: TGTGCCAGCAGTTCCGGGACCCCGAATTCACCCCTCCACTTT. This gives the protein CASSSGTPNSPLHF.